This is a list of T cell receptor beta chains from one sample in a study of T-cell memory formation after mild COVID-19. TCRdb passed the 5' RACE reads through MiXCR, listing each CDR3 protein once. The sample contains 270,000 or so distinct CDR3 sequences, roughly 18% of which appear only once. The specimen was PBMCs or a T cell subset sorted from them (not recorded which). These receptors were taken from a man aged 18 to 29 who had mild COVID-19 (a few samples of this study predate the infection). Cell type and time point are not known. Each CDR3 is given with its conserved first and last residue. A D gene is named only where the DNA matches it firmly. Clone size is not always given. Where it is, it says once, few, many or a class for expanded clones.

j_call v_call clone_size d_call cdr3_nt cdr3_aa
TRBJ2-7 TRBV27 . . TGTGCCGCCGCGCCCAGGGGGGCGTACGAGCAGTACTTC CAAAPRGAYEQYF
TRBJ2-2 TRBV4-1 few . TGCGCCAGCAGCCAAGCAGGGGGGCCGAACACCGGGGAGCTGTTTTTT CASSQAGGPNTGELFF
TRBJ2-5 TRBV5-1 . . TGCGCCAGCAGCTTCCCAGGGAGAGCGGAGACCCAGTACTTC CASSFPGRAETQYF
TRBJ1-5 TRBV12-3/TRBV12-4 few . TGTGCCAGCACCAATACGGGTTTCTTGAAGCCCCAGCATTTT CASTNTGFLKPQHF
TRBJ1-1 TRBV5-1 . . TGCGCCAGCAGATCAGACACTGAAGCTTTCTTT CASRSDTEAFF
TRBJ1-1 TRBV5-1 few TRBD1 TGCGCCAGCAGCCCGGGGACAGCCACTGAAGCTTTCTTT CASSPGTATEAFF
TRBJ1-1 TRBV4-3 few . TGCGCCAGCAGCCAAGAAGGGCCCGGGCGCGGCACTGAAGCTTTCTTT CASSQEGPGRGTEAFF
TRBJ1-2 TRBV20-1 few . TGCAGTGCTAGAGATGTGGGTTATGGCTACACCTTC CSARDVGYGYTF
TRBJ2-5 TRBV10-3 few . TGTGCCATCAGTGAGCAGGGTCCCGAGACCCAGTACTTC CAISEQGPETQYF
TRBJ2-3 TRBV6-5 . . TGTGCCAGCAGTTACGGGTCAGCCCCGTCCTCAGATACGCAGTATTTT CASSYGSAPSSDTQYF
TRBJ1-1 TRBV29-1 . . TGCAGCGTTCGACGGAGCCTCGGGAACACTGAAGCTTTCTTT CSVRRSLGNTEAFF
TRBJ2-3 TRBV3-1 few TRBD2 TGTGCCAGCAGGGTCAGCGGGGGGAAAGCAGATACGCAGTATTTT CASRVSGGKADTQYF
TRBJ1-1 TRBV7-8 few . TGTGCCAGCAGCTTGGACGGTACGGGGGCTGAAGCTTTCTTT CASSLDGTGAEAFF
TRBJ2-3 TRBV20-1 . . TGCAGTGCTACTGGGCGGGCAGATACGCAGTATTTT CSATGRADTQYF
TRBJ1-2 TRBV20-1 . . TGCAGTGCTTGGGGGCGCGTCTATGGCTACACCTTC CSAWGRVYGYTF
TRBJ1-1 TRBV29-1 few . TGCAGCGTTGTCACGGTTAACACTGAAGCTTTCTTT CSVVTVNTEAFF
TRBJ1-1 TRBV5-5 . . TGTGCCAGCAGCTTGGGGCCGGGTCCTGGAACTGAAGCTTTCTTT CASSLGPGPGTEAFF
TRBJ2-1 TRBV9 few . TGTGCCAGCAGCGTAGGCCCTACTAGTAGTGAGCAGTTCTTC CASSVGPTSSEQFF
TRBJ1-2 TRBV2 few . TGTGCCAGCAGTGAAAGGGCAGGGGAAGGCTATGGCTACACCTTC CASSERAGEGYGYTF
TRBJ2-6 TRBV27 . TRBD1 TGTGCCAGCAGGCAACAGGGGGCCGTATACTCTGGGGCCAACGTCCTGACTTTC CASRQQGAVYSGANVLTF
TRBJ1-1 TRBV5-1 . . TGCGCCAGCAGCTTGGTCCCATTCTTGCCGCGACCGGCGAACACTGAAGCTTTCTTT CASSLVPFLPRPANTEAFF
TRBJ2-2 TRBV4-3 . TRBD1 TGCGCCAGCAGCCAAGAAGTAGTAACAGGGGGCGCCATCGGGGAGCTGTTTTTT CASSQEVVTGGAIGELFF
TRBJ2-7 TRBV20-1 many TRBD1 TGCAGTGCCGGCAGGGGGACCAACGAGCAGTACTTC CSAGRGTNEQYF
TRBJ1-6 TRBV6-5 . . TGTGCCAGCAACAAAGGACAGTTCAGTTCACCCCTCCACTTT CASNKGQFSSPLHF
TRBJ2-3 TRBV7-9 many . TGTGCCAGCAGCTTCCCGGGGAATACGCAGTATTTT CASSFPGNTQYF
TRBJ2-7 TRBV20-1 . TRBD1 TGCAGTGCTGGACCCGGGACAGGGGGCTTCGAGCAGTACTTC CSAGPGTGGFEQYF
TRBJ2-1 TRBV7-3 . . TGTGCCAGCAGCTTACTAGTCGGCAACCAGCCCTTAGGGTACAATGAGCAGTTCTTC CASSLLVGNQPLGYNEQFF
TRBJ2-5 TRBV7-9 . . TGTGCCAGCAGCTTAGCGGAAGGGGCAGAGACCCAGTACTTC CASSLAEGAETQYF
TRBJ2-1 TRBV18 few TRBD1 TGTGCCAGCTCACCACCGAGCCAGGGGGACAATGAGCAGTTCTTC CASSPPSQGDNEQFF
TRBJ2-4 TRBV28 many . TGTGCCACCAGCTTAGCCAAAAACATTCAGTACTTC CATSLAKNIQYF
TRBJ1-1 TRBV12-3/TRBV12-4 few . TGTGCCAGTCAAATACCCCCCAACGAGGGTGAAGCTTTCTTT CASQIPPNEGEAFF
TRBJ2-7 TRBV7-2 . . TGTGCCAGCGGGCTCATCCTGGGAGCGGGTGACTCCTACGAGCAGTACTTC CASGLILGAGDSYEQYF
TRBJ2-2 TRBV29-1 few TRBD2 TGCAGCGTTGAAGCTAGCGGGGGGACGAACACCGGGGAGCTGTTTTTT CSVEASGGTNTGELFF
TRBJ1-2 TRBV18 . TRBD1 TGTGCCAGCTCATCCCGGGACAGGGTAAATGGCTACACCTTC CASSSRDRVNGYTF
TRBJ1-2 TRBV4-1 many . TGCGCCAGCAGCGTTCGGGGGGGCCCTGAGTATGGCTACACCTTC CASSVRGGPEYGYTF
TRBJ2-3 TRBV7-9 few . TGTGCCAGCAGCTGGGGGGACCGGGTGGACACGCAGTATTTT CASSWGDRVDTQYF
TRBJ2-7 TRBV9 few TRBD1 TGTGCCAGCAGTGCTTCGGGACAGATCTACGAGCAGTACTTC CASSASGQIYEQYF
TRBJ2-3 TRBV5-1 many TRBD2 TGCGCCAGCAGCGGGACTAGCGCGTACACAGATACGCAGTATTTT CASSGTSAYTDTQYF
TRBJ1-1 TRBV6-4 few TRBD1 TGTGCCAGCAGTGAGAGCACCGGGACAGGGGGCGGGAGAGCTTTCTTT CASSESTGTGGGRAFF
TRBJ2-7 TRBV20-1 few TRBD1 TGCAGTGCTACGGACAGGGTGGACGAGCAGTACTTC CSATDRVDEQYF